This entry features one T cell receptor (beta chain) sequence. Produced via immunoSEQ multiplex PCR; TCRdb's table is partial and in-frame only. The table records approximately 74,000 clones, just under 85% of them present only once. Germline V gives CDR1 SGHRS, CDR2 YFSETQ. This CDR3 has 15 amino acids. Trimming pared 1 base from V and 6 bases from J, leaving 17 bases between. These data originate in a study of blood T cell repertoires in COVID-19. Study summary: T cells, B-cell-depleted T cells, or PBMCs supplied cDNA or gDNA.

The receptor's source is a man aged 65 to 85 with acute or convalescent COVID-19. The sample comprised peripheral blood. This sequence joins TRBV5-1 and TRBJ2-7; D possibly corresponds to TRBD1 (6 bases). CDR3 nucleotide sequence: TGCGCCAGCAGCTTGAGGGACACCTGGCCTCCCGAGCAGTACTTC. Protein sequence: CASSLRDTWPPEQYF. The full variable domain, in which reference TRBV5-1 and TRBJ2-7 provide the parts outside the CDR3, is KAGVTQTPRYLIKTRGQQVTLSCSPISGHRSVSWYQQTPGQGLQFLFEYFSETQRNKGNFPGRFSGRQFSNSRSEMNVSTLELGDSALYLCASSLRDTWPPEQYFGPGTRLTVT.